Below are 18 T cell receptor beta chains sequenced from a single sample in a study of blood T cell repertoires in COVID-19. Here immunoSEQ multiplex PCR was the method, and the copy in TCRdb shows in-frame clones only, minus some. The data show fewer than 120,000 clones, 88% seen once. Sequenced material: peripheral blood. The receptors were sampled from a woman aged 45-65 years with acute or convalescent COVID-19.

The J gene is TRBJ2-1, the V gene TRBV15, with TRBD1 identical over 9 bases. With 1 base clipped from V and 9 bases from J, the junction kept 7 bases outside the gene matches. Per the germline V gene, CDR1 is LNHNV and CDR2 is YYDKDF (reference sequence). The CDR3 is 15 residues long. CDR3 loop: CATSRGGTGSGEQFF. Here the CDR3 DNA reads TGTGCCACCAGCAGAGGTGGGACAGGGAGTGGTGAGCAGTTCTTC.

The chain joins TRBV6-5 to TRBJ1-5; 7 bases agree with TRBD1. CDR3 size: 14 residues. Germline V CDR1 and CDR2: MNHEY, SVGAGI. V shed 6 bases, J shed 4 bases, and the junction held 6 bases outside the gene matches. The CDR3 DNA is TGTGCCAGCAGCCGGGACAGCCTTAATCAGCCCCAGCATTTT. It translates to CASSRDSLNQPQHF.

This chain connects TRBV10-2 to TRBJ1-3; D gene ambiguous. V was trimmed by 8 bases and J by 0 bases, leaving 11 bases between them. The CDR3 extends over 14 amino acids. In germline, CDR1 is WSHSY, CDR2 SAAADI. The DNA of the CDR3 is TGCGCCAGCCGGTCCGAGTTCTCTGGAAACACCATATATTTT. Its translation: CASRSEFSGNTIYF.

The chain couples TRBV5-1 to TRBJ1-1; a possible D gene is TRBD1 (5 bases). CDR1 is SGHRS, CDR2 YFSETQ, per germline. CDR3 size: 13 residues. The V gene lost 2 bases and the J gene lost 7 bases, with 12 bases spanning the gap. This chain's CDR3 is CASSLGPQGEAFF. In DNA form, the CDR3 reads TGCGCCAGCAGCTTAGGCCCTCAGGGTGAAGCTTTCTTT.

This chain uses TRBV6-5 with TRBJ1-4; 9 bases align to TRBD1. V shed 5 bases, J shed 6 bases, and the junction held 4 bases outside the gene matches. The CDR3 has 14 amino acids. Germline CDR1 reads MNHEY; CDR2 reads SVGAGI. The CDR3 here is CASSRDRVYEKLFF. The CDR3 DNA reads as TGTGCCAGCAGTCGGGACAGGGTCTATGAAAAACTGTTTTTT.

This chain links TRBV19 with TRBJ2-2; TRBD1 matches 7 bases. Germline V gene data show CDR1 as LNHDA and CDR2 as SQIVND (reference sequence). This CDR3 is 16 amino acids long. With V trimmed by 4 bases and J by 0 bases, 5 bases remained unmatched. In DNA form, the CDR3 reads TGTGCCAGTAGTACCCTTGGGACAGCGAACACCGGGGAGCTGTTTTTT. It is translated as CASSTLGTANTGELFF.

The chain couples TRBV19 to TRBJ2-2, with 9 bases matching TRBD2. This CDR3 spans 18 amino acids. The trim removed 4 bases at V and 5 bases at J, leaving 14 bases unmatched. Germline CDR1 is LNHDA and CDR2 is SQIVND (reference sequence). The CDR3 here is CASSTELAGASRTGELFF. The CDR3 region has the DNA TGTGCCAGTAGTACAGAATTAGCGGGAGCGTCGAGGACCGGGGAGCTGTTTTTT.

The CDR3 reads CASSQQPGEMAEQYF. CDR3 coding DNA: TGTGCCAGCAGCCAACAACCAGGGGAAATGGCGGAGCAGTACTTC. The chain uses TRBV14 and TRBJ2-7, with D maybe TRBD1 (6 bases). Trimming took 2 bases from V and 7 from J, leaving 18 bases between them. CDR1 and CDR2 (germline): SGHDN, FVKESK. CDR3 length equals 15 residues.

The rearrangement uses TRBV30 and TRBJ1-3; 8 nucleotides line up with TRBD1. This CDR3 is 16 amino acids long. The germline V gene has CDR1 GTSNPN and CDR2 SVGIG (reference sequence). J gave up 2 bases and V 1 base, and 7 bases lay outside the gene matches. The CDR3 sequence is CAWSAHTTGAGNTIYF. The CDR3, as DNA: TGTGCCTGGAGTGCTCATACGACAGGGGCTGGAAACACCATATATTTT.

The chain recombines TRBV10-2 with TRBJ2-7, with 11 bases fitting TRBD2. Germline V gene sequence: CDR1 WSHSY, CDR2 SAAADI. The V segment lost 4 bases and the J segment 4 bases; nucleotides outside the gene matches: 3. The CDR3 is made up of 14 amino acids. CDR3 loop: CASSGASGRYEQYF. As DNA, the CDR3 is TGCGCCAGCAGTGGTGCTAGCGGGAGGTACGAGCAGTACTTC.

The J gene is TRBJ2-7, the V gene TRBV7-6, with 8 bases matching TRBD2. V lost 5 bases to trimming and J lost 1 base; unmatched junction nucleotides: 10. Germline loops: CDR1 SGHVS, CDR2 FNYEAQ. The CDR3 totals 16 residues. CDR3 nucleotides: TGTGCCAGCAGCAAAGCTGGGGCGGGGGGTTCCTACGAGCAGTACTTC. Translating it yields CASSKAGAGGSYEQYF.

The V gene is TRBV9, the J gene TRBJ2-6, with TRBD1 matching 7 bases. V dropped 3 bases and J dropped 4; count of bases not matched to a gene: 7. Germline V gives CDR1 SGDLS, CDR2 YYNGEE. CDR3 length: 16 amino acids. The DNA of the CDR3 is TGTGCCAGCAGCGCCGGAGACAGGGCCGGGGCCAACGTCCTGACTTTC. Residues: CASSAGDRAGANVLTF.

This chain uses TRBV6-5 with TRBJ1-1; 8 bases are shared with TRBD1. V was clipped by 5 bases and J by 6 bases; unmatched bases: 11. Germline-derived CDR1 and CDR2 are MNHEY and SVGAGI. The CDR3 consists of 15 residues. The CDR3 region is CASSRITGGFSEAFF. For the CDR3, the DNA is TGTGCCAGCAGTAGAATAACAGGGGGGTTCTCTGAAGCTTTCTTT.

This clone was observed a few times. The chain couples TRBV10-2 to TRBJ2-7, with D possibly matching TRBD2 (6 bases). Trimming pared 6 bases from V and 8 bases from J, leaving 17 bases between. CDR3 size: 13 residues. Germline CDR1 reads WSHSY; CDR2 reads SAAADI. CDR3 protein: CASRAGSKGKQYF. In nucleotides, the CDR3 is TGCGCCAGCAGGGCGGGATCCAAAGGCAAGCAGTACTTC.

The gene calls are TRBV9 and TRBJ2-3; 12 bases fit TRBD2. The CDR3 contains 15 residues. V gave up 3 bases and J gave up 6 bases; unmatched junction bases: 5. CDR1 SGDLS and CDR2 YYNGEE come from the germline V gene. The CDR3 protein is CASSATSGRGDTQYF. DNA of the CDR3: TGTGCCAGCAGCGCGACTAGCGGGAGAGGTGATACGCAGTATTTT.

This CDR3 reads CASTPQGLAYEQYF. In DNA form, the CDR3 reads TGTGCCAGCACCCCCCAGGGACTGGCCTACGAGCAGTACTTC. J is TRBJ2-7 and V is TRBV27, with D tentatively TRBD2 (6 bases). Germline V lookup: CDR1 MNHEY, CDR2 SMNVEV (reference sequence). The V end was cut by 7 bases, the J end by 2 bases, with 15 bases between. This CDR3 spans 14 amino acids.

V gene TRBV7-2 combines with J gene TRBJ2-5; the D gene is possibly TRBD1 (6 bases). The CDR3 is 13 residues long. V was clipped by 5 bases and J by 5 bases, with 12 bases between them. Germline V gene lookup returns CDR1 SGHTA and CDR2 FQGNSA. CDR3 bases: TGTGCCAGCAGCAACAGGGTGGTTGAGACCCAGTACTTC. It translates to CASSNRVVETQYF.

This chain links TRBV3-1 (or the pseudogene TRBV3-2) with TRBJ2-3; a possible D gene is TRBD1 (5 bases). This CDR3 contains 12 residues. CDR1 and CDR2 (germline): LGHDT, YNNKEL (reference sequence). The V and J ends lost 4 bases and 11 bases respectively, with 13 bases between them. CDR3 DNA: TGTGCCAGCAGCCGGTTGGGGCTCGGGCAGTATTTT. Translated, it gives CASSRLGLGQYF.